The clone carrying this T cell receptor (beta chain) occurred a few times. Germline CDR1 is MNHEY and CDR2 is SMNVEV (reference sequence). The CDR3 sequence is 13 residues long. V dropped 6 bases and J dropped 5 bases, with 14 bases sitting between them. The data are from a study of identical twins. TCRdb reprocessed the 5' RACE reads via MiXCR and lists one record per CDR3 protein. The sample has a few hundred thousand distinct CDR3 sequences, more than 9% seen once; the top ten hold 2.5% to 3.5%. The same data also contributed to another study, on yellow fever vaccine responses in identical twins.

This chain connects TRBV27 to TRBJ2-7, with D perhaps TRBD1 (6 bases). The source material was PBMCs. This TCR was recovered from a woman aged 18-30 years in good health. This CDR3 is CASRSLDSHEQYF. The CDR3 nucleotides are TGTGCCAGCAGGAGCCTGGACAGCCACGAGCAGTACTTC.